This TCR beta chain stems from a study of T cell changes during pregnancy in multiple sclerosis. The CDR3 is 13 residues long. Trimming removed 4 bases from V and 5 bases from J, with 9 bases in between. Germline V gene sequence: CDR1 WSHSY, CDR2 SAAADI. The repertoire was sequenced with immunoSEQ multiplex PCR; TCRdb's copy has only in-frame clones and lacks some. The sample records about 69,000 clones, approximately 90% being singletons. This sequence originates from a female donor with multiple sclerosis, enrolled in a pregnancy study. The sample consisted of peripheral blood, taken in the third trimester of pregnancy. V is TRBV10-2 and J is TRBJ1-5, with D unclear. CDR3 protein: CASSGADHQPQHF. CDR3 nucleotides: TGCGCCAGCAGTGGGGCAGACCATCAGCCCCAGCATTTT.